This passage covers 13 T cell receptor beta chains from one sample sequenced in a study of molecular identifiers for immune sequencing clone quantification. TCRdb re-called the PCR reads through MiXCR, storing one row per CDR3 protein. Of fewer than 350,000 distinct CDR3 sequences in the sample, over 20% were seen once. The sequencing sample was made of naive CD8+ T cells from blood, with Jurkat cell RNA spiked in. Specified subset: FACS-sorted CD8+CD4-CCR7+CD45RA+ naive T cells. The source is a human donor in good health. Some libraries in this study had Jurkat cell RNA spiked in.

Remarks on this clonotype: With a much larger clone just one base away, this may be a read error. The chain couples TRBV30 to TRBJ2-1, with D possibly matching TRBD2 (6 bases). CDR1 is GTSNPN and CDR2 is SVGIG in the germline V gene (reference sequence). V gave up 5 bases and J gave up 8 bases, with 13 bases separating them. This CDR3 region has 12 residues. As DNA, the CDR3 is TGTGCCTGGGGGACTGGATTTGATGAGCAGTTCTTC. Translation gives CAWGTGFDEQFF.

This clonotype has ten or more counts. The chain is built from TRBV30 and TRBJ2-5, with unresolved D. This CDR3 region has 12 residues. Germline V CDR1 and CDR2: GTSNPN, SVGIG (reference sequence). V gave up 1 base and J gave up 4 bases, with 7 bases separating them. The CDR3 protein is CAWSALRETQYF. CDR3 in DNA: TGTGCCTGGAGTGCGCTGCGAGAGACCCAGTACTTC.

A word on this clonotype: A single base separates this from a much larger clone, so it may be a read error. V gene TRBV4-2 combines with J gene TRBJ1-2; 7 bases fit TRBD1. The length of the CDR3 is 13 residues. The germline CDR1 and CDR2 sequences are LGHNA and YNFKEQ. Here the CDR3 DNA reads TGTGCCTGCAGCCAAGGGACAGAGCTTGGCTACACCTTC. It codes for CACSQGTELGYTF.

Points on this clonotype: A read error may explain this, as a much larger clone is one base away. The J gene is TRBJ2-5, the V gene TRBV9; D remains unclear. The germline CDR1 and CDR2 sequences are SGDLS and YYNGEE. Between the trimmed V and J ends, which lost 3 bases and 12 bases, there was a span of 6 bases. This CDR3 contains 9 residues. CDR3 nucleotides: TGTGCCAGCAGCGCCCGGAAGTACTTC. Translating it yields CASSARKYF.

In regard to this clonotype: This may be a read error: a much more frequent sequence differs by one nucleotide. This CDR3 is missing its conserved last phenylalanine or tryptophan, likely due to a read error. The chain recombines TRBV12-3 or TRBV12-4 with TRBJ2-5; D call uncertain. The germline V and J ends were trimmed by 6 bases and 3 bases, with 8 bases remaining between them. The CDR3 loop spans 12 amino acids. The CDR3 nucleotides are TGTGCCAGCAGCCCAGATAAAGAGACCCAGTACCTC. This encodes CASSPDKETQYL.

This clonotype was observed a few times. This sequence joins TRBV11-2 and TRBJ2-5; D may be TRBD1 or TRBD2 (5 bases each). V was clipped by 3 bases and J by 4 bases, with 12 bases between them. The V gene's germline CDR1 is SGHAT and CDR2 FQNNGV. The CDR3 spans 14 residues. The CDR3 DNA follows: TGTGCCAGCAGCTTGGTTTGGGGGTCAGAGACCCAGTACTTC. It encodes CASSLVWGSETQYF.

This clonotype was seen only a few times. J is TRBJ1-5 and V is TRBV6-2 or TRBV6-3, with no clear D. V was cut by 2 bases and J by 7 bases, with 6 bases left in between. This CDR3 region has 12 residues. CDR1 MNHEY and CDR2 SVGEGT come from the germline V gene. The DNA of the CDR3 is TGTGCCAGCAGTTACCTCGAGCAGCCCCAGCATTTT. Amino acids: CASSYLEQPQHF.

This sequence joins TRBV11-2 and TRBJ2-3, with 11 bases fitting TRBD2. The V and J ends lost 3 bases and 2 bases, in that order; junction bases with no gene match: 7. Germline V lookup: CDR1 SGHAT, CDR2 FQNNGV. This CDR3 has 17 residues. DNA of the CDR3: TGTGCCAGCAGCTTCCCGAGACTAGCGGGATCCACAGATACGCAGTATTTT. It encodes CASSFPRLAGSTDTQYF.

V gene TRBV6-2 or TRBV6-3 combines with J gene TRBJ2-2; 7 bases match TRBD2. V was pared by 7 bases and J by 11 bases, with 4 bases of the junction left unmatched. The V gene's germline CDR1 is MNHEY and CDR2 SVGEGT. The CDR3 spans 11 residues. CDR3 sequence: CASTGGGELFF. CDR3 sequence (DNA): TGTGCCAGCACTGGCGGGGGAGAGCTGTTTTTT.

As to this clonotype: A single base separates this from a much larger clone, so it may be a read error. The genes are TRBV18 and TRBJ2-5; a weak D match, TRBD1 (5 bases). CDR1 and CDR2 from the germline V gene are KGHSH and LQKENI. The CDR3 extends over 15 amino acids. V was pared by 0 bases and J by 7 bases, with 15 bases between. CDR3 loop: CASSPPRQGPGTQYF. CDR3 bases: TGTGCCAGCTCACCACCGAGGCAGGGCCCAGGGACCCAGTACTTC.

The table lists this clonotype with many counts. The CDR3 reads CASSYRAMNTGELFF. The CDR3 DNA is TGTGCCAGCAGTTATAGGGCCATGAACACCGGGGAGCTGTTTTTT. The chain couples TRBV6-5 to TRBJ2-2, with unresolved D. This CDR3 region has 15 residues. Germline-derived CDR1 and CDR2 are MNHEY and SVGAGI. V gave up 3 bases and J gave up 1 base, with 9 bases separating them.

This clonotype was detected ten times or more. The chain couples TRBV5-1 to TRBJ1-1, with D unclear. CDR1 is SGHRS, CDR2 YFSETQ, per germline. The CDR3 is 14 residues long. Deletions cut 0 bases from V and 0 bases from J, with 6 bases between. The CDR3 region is CASSLDPMNTEAFF. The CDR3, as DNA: TGCGCCAGCAGCTTGGATCCCATGAACACTGAAGCTTTCTTT.

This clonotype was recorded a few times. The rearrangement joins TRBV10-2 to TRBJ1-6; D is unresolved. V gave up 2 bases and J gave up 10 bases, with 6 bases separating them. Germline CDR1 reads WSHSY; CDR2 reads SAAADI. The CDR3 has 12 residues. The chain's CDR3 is CASSEPRSPLHF. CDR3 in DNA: TGCGCCAGCAGTGAGCCCCGGTCACCCCTCCACTTT.